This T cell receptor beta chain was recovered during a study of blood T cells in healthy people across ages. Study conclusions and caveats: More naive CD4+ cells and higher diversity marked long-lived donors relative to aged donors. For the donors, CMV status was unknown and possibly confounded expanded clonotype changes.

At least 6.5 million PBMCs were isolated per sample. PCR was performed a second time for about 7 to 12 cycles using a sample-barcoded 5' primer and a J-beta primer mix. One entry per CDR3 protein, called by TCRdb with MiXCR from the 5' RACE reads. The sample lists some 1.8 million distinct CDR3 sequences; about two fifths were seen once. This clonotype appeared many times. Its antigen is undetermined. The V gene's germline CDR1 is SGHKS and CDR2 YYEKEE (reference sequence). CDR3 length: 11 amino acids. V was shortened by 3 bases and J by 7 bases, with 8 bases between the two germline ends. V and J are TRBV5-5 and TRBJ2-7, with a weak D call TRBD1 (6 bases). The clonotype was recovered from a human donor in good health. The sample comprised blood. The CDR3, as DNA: TGTGCCAGCAGCTGGGGGACAGAGCAGTACTTC. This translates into CASSWGTEQYF.